These 18 T cell receptor beta chains originate from one sample sequenced in a study of vaccination and CD4 T cells after COVID-19. The treatment here: approximately 10-day PBMC culture with coronavirus spike peptide pools or control peptides (ViraFEST assay). Gathering of the CD4+ T cells, from the unexposed donor, took place before the COVID-19 pandemic (2011-2018). An Oncomine TCR Beta short-read assay was used to sequence the DNA from cultured CD4+ T cells. TCRdb reprocessed the PCR reads via MiXCR and lists one record per CDR3 protein. Of 7,500 to 9,000 distinct CDR3 sequences listed, roughly 40% were seen once; the top ten hold roughly 19%. The antigens for these receptors are not known. Sample: CD4+ T cells from blood, cultured in vitro. Receptors were obtained from a human donor in good health.

This clonotype has a handful of counts. V is TRBV7-6 and J is TRBJ2-3; no firm D call. The CDR3 contains 14 residues. Per germline, CDR1 SGHVS and CDR2 FNYEAQ. Trimming cost V 5 bases and J 2 bases, with 11 bases left between them. CDR3 protein: CASSPSGPTDTQYF. Here the CDR3 DNA reads TGTGCCAGCAGCCCTTCTGGCCCCACAGATACGCAGTATTTT.

This clonotype was seen more than once but under ten times. The CDR3 coding sequence is TGTGCCAGCAGCTCGCGACCGGGACAAGTGCTGTTTTTT. This encodes CASSSRPGQVLFF. The chain couples TRBV7-7 to TRBJ2-2; a possible D gene is TRBD1 (6 bases). The CDR3 is 13 residues long. The germline V gene encodes CDR1 SSHAT and CDR2 FNYEAQ (reference sequence). Between the trimmed V and J ends, which lost 4 bases and 13 bases, there was a span of 16 bases.

The J gene is TRBJ1-2, the V gene TRBV7-2; D is undetermined. In germline, CDR1 is SGHTA, CDR2 FQGNSA. Trimming removed 6 bases from V and 5 bases from J, with 10 bases in between. The CDR3 extends over 12 amino acids. CDR3 protein: CASRGDTYGYTF. The CDR3 nucleotides are TGTGCCAGCAGGGGAGACACTTATGGCTACACCTTC.

The chain has TRBV5-5 and TRBJ2-1, with D perhaps TRBD1 (5 bases). The CDR3 consists of 16 residues. Germline-derived CDR1 and CDR2 are SGHKS and YYEKEE (reference sequence). The ends were cut back, 1 base at V and 2 bases at J, with 13 bases in the middle. CDR3 in amino acids: CASSLSVGQTYNEQFF. As DNA, the CDR3 is TGTGCCAGCAGCTTGTCAGTGGGGCAGACCTACAATGAGCAGTTCTTC.

This clonotype has a handful of counts. The rearrangement links TRBV2 to TRBJ1-5; 8 bases map to TRBD1. The germline CDR1 and CDR2 sequences are SNHLY and FYNNEI. The junction had 2 bases not matched to a gene; V was cut back by 1 base and J by 3 bases. CDR3 length: 15 residues. CDR3 coding DNA: TGTGCCAGCAGTGAAGGGGGACAGGCCAATCAGCCCCAGCATTTT. Translated, it gives CASSEGGQANQPQHF.

The V call is TRBV7-2, the J call TRBJ1-2; D is ambiguous. Between the trimmed V and J ends, which lost 5 bases and 8 bases, there was a span of 15 bases. This CDR3 is 13 amino acids long. Germline V CDR1 and CDR2: SGHTA, FQGNSA. The CDR3 here is CASSTSIPGGYTF. Here the CDR3 DNA reads TGTGCCAGCAGCACATCAATCCCTGGGGGCTACACCTTC.

This chain uses TRBV15 with TRBJ2-7, with D tentatively TRBD1 (6 bases). The CDR3 spans 15 residues. V dropped 2 bases and J dropped 6 bases, with 17 bases sitting between them. Germline V gene data show CDR1 as LNHNV and CDR2 as YYDKDF (reference sequence). The CDR3 nucleotides read TGTGCCACCAGCAGATCAACAGGGTTGGGTGGCGAGCAGTACTTC. Protein product: CATSRSTGLGGEQYF.

There are a few counts of this clonotype. The genes are TRBV6-5 and TRBJ2-3; 10 positions agree with TRBD2. Trimming cost V 4 bases and J 6 bases; bases outside gene matches: 10. The CDR3 contains 16 residues. Germline V gives CDR1 MNHEY, CDR2 SVGAGI. CDR3 DNA: TGTGCCAGCAGTTCCCTTCTAGCGGGAGTCTTTGATACGCAGTATTTT. It yields the protein CASSSLLAGVFDTQYF.

This chain uses TRBV6-1 with TRBJ1-2; TRBD1 aligns across 7 bases. The germline CDR1 and CDR2 sequences are MNHNS and SASEGT. V trimming: 4 bases; J trimming: 0 bases; junction bases outside the gene matches: 23. The CDR3 contains 21 residues. CDR3 sequence: CASSVTPRGTAGGSANYGYTF. The CDR3 DNA reads TGTGCCAGCAGTGTGACCCCCAGGGGGACTGCAGGAGGGTCGGCTAACTATGGCTACACCTTC.

This clonotype was found once. This sequence joins TRBV28 and TRBJ2-3; D might be TRBD2 (6 bases). Germline CDR1 is MDHEN and CDR2 is SYDVKM. CDR3 size: 15 residues. Trimming stripped 7 bases from V and 5 bases from J, with 19 bases between. CDR3 nucleotide sequence: TGTGCCAGCACTCTGGGACTCCCCTTAGGAGATACGCAGTATTTT. As protein: CASTLGLPLGDTQYF.

This clonotype turned up a few times. V and J are TRBV20-1 and TRBJ1-1; D is undetermined. CDR1 is DFQATT, CDR2 SNEGSKA, per germline (reference sequence). CDR3 length equals 12 residues. Trimming stripped 0 bases from V and 6 bases from J, with 8 bases between. The CDR3 spells CSARDRWPEAFF. For the CDR3, the DNA is TGCAGTGCTAGAGATAGGTGGCCTGAAGCTTTCTTT.

This clonotype appeared a few times. V gene TRBV27 combines with J gene TRBJ2-2, with unresolved D. Germline V gives CDR1 MNHEY, CDR2 SMNVEV (reference sequence). The CDR3 sequence is 15 residues long. Trimming pared 4 bases from V and 5 bases from J, leaving 14 bases between. The chain's CDR3 is CASSSPRAGTGELFF. In DNA, the CDR3 is TGTGCCAGCAGTTCCCCAAGGGCTGGGACCGGGGAGCTGTTTTTT.

The chain links TRBV27 to TRBJ2-1; either TRBD1 or TRBD2 may fit D (5 bases each). The germline V and J ends were trimmed by 6 bases and 7 bases, with 13 bases remaining between them. The V gene's germline CDR1 is MNHEY and CDR2 SMNVEV (reference sequence). The length of the CDR3 is 13 residues. The CDR3 loop is CASRSTGRNEQFF. The CDR3 nucleotides are TGTGCCAGCAGGAGCACGGGGCGGAATGAGCAGTTCTTC.

The gene calls are TRBV10-3 and TRBJ1-5, with D hard to call. The CDR3 runs 13 residues. The V end lost 7 bases, the J end lost 2 bases, and 9 bases lay between the germline ends. Germline assignment: CDR1 ENHRY and CDR2 SYGVKD. The CDR3 sequence is CAIKDAGNQPQHF. In nucleotides, the CDR3 is TGTGCCATCAAGGACGCGGGCAATCAGCCCCAGCATTTT.

The chain has TRBV20-1 and TRBJ1-1; D unclear. The CDR3 runs to 14 residues. Germline V gene data show CDR1 as DFQATT and CDR2 as SNEGSKA (reference sequence). The germline V and J ends were trimmed by 1 base and 0 bases, with 9 bases remaining between them. The CDR3 coding sequence is TGCAGTGCTAGAGTGGCGGGCATGAACACTGAAGCTTTCTTT. This translates into CSARVAGMNTEAFF.

This clonotype appeared a few times. The genes are TRBV25-1 and TRBJ2-3, with TRBD2 matching over 7 bases. Germline V gives CDR1 MGHDK, CDR2 SYGVNS. The CDR3 spans 16 residues. Trimming at V came to 3 bases and at J to 2 bases, leaving 8 bases not matched to a gene. The CDR3 DNA follows: TGTGCCAGCAGTGACTTTAGCGGGCCCATCACAGATACGCAGTATTTT. Protein sequence: CASSDFSGPITDTQYF.

This clonotype was found once. Its ends do not fully match the called genes, so a read error is possible. This chain joins TRBV6-2 or TRBV6-3 and TRBJ1-5; a weak D match, TRBD1 (5 bases). This CDR3 spans 14 amino acids. Germline V gene sequence: CDR1 MNHEY, CDR2 SVGEGT. The CDR3 DNA reads TGTGCCACCTCCGGGAGGGGTAGCAATCGGCCCCAGCATTTT. Protein sequence: CATSGRGSNRPQHF.

This clonotype was seen more than once but under ten times. The V and J genes are TRBV20-1 and TRBJ2-5; D not resolved. There are 13 residues in the CDR3. In germline, CDR1 is DFQATT, CDR2 SNEGSKA (reference sequence). V shed 3 bases and J shed 2 bases, with 10 bases lying between them. CDR3 DNA: TGCAGTGCTAGTCTTACAGTGCAAGAGACCCAGTACTTC. It translates to CSASLTVQETQYF.